The 23 T cell receptor beta chains listed next were all sequenced from one sample in a study of T-cell reconstitution after alpha-beta-depleted transplantation in children. Unique molecular identifiers were incorporated into the prepared TCRbeta library. TCRdb re-called the PCR reads with MiXCR, one entry per CDR3 protein. The table lists a few hundred thousand distinct CDR3 sequences, 11% of them singletons. This sample comprised PBMCs from the stem cell graft donor, obtained from the stem cell graft. These receptors were taken from a human donor who donated a stem cell graft to a child with acute myeloid leukemia.

This sequence joins TRBV20-1 and TRBJ2-2, with 8 bases identical to TRBD2. V was pared by 0 bases and J by 2 bases, with 5 bases of the junction left unmatched. There are 16 residues in the CDR3. The germline V gene encodes CDR1 DFQATT and CDR2 SNEGSKA (reference sequence). The CDR3 loop reads CSARDVGRVNTGELFF. CDR3 sequence (DNA): TGCAGTGCTAGAGATGTCGGGAGGGTAAACACCGGGGAGCTGTTTTTT.

This chain uses TRBV28 with TRBJ1-1; D is possibly TRBD1 (6 bases). This CDR3 has 14 residues. Per the germline V gene, CDR1 is MDHEN and CDR2 is SYDVKM. Trimming removed 4 bases from V and 6 bases from J, with 15 bases in between. The CDR3 region is CASSSTGGFPEAFF. As DNA, the CDR3 is TGTGCCAGCAGTTCGACGGGGGGCTTTCCTGAAGCTTTCTTT.

There are a few counts of this clonotype. V and J are TRBV20-1 and TRBJ1-5; D is possibly TRBD1 (6 bases). The CDR3 loop spans 14 amino acids. V was shortened by 5 bases and J by 7 bases, with 18 bases between the two germline ends. Germline-derived CDR1 and CDR2 are DFQATT and SNEGSKA (reference sequence). CDR3 bases: TGCAGTGCTGCCCTTGGGGGGCTCTTGCAGCCCCAGCATTTT. Protein sequence: CSAALGGLLQPQHF.

The chain couples TRBV2 to TRBJ2-3, with TRBD2 matching 9 bases. The CDR3 runs 17 residues. J gave up 2 bases and V 6 bases, and 12 bases lay outside the gene matches. Germline lookup yields CDR1 SNHLY and CDR2 FYNNEI. The CDR3 spells CASRSARLAAYTDTQYF. The CDR3 DNA follows: TGTGCCAGCAGATCTGCCCGACTAGCGGCTTACACAGATACGCAGTATTTT.

The chain employs TRBV5-1 and TRBJ2-1; TRBD1 agrees at 9 bases. The V and J ends lost 1 base and 5 bases, in that order; junction bases with no gene match: 4. Germline values: CDR1 SGHRS, CDR2 YFSETQ. The CDR3 has 15 residues. This chain's CDR3 is CASSLWTGAHNEQFF. The CDR3 bases are TGCGCCAGCAGCTTGTGGACAGGGGCCCACAATGAGCAGTTCTTC.

This clonotype came up many times. The V and J genes are TRBV15 and TRBJ2-2; TRBD2 is a possible D gene (5 bases). CDR1 is LNHNV, CDR2 YYDKDF, per germline (reference sequence). The V gene lost 3 bases and the J gene lost 3 bases, with 11 bases spanning the gap. This CDR3 is built from 15 residues. CDR3 in DNA: TGTGCCACCAGCAGCGGGATTCGGGACACCGGGGAGCTGTTTTTT. Its translation: CATSSGIRDTGELFF.

In this sample, this clonotype turned up many times. This rearrangement joins TRBV7-8 to TRBJ2-1; TRBD2 aligns across 12 bases. With V trimmed by 4 bases and J by 9 bases, 7 bases remained unmatched. CDR3 length: 15 amino acids. Germline V gene data show CDR1 as SGHVS and CDR2 as FQNEAQ. CDR3 in DNA: TGTGCCAGCAGCTCCGGACTAGCGGGATTTACTGAGCAGTTCTTC. Translation: CASSSGLAGFTEQFF. Supplemented by reference TRBV7-8 and TRBJ2-1, the full variable domain reads GAGVSQSPRYKVAKRGQDVALRCDPISGHVSLFWYQQALGQGPEFLTYFQNEAQLDKSGLPSDRFFAERPEGSVSTLKIQRTQQEDSAVYLCASSSGLAGFTEQFFGPGTRLTVL.

This clonotype was observed at least ten times. The CDR3 is CASEGLGSWETQYF. In nucleotides, the CDR3 is TGTGCCAGCGAGGGACTAGGATCTTGGGAGACCCAGTACTTC. The chain joins TRBV6-1 to TRBJ2-5, with TRBD2 matching over 8 bases. Germline lookup yields CDR1 MNHNS and CDR2 SASEGT. The CDR3 consists of 14 residues. The trim removed 8 bases at V and 5 bases at J, leaving 10 bases unmatched.

The J gene is TRBJ2-5, the V gene TRBV20-1; D not resolved. This CDR3 spans 14 amino acids. Germline assignment: CDR1 DFQATT and CDR2 SNEGSKA (reference sequence). The V end was cut by 5 bases, the J end by 1 base, with 14 bases between. The CDR3 nucleotides are TGCAGTGCTGCCTTCCCGGTGTCCCAAGAGACCCAGTACTTC. Translating gives CSAAFPVSQETQYF.

The genes are TRBV5-1 and TRBJ2-1, with D possibly matching TRBD2 (6 bases). In germline, CDR1 is SGHRS, CDR2 YFSETQ. V was cut by 1 base and J by 1 base, with 12 bases left in between. The CDR3 extends over 16 amino acids. The DNA for the CDR3 is TGCGCCAGCAGCTTGCGGGAGATGAGGTCCTACAATGAGCAGTTCTTC. Translating gives CASSLREMRSYNEQFF.

The table lists this clonotype with a few counts. The genes are TRBV20-1 and TRBJ2-7; no firm D call. Germline CDR1 is DFQATT and CDR2 is SNEGSKA (reference sequence). V gave up 4 bases and J gave up 9 bases, with 22 bases separating them. This CDR3 is 14 amino acids long. CDR3 region: CSATYKDYGTGQYF. The CDR3 nucleotides read TGCAGTGCTACATATAAAGATTACGGTACCGGGCAGTACTTC.

This clonotype turned up a few times. This rearrangement joins TRBV20-1 to TRBJ2-5, with 8 bases that match TRBD1. Looked up from germline, CDR1 is DFQATT and CDR2 is SNEGSKA (reference sequence). V gave up 6 bases and J gave up 5 bases; unmatched junction bases: 17. CDR3 length: 16 amino acids. CDR3 loop: CSATTPQGAGGETQYF. The CDR3 nucleotides are TGCAGTGCCACGACCCCTCAGGGGGCCGGTGGGGAGACCCAGTACTTC.

In this sample, this clonotype turned up many times. This sequence joins TRBV11-2 and TRBJ2-1; no clear D. V was cut by 1 base and J by 6 bases, with 4 bases left in between. The CDR3 has 12 amino acids. From germline, CDR1 is SGHAT and CDR2 FQNNGV. The CDR3 nucleotides are TGTGCCAGCAGCTTAGGTTTCAATGAGCAGTTCTTC. The encoded protein is CASSLGFNEQFF.

The chain uses TRBV5-1 and TRBJ2-1, with 8 nucleotides matching TRBD1. The CDR3 totals 13 residues. Germline V CDR1 and CDR2: SGHRS, YFSETQ. V was clipped by 5 bases and J by 4 bases; unmatched bases: 2. The CDR3 region is CASRTGVYNEQFF. CDR3 nucleotides: TGCGCCAGCAGGACAGGGGTTTACAATGAGCAGTTCTTC.

This CDR3 reads CAWSAGLLLYEQYF. As DNA, the CDR3 is TGTGCCTGGAGCGCAGGATTACTCCTCTACGAGCAGTACTTC. V and J are TRBV30 and TRBJ2-7, with D hard to call. Germline V CDR1 and CDR2: GTSNPN, SVGIG (reference sequence). This CDR3 has 14 residues. V was shortened by 3 bases and J by 3 bases, with 15 bases between the two germline ends. The entire variable domain, with the rest obtained from reference TRBV30 and TRBJ2-7, is as follows: SQTIHQWPATLVQPVGSPLSLECTVEGTSNPNLYWYRQAAGRGLQLLFYSVGIGQISSEVPQNLSASRPQDRQFILSSKKLLLSDSGFYLCAWSAGLLLYEQYFGPGTRLTVT.

This clonotype was seen a few times. The rearrangement joins TRBV12-3 or TRBV12-4 to TRBJ2-1, with 7 positions matching TRBD1. This CDR3 is built from 13 residues. Losses at the gene ends were 3 bases for V and 9 bases for J; bases not matched to a gene: 5. The CDR3 region is CASSLDRRGEQFF. CDR3 bases: TGTGCCAGCAGTTTGGACAGGCGAGGTGAGCAGTTCTTC.

This clonotype was recorded at least ten times. The chain has TRBV12-3 or TRBV12-4 and TRBJ2-1; a possible D gene is TRBD2 (6 bases). The V end lost 3 bases, the J end lost 3 bases, and 15 bases lay between the germline ends. The CDR3 has 16 amino acids. The chain's CDR3 is CASSLAGGAGYNEQFF. The CDR3 DNA follows: TGTGCCAGCAGTTTGGCAGGCGGGGCCGGCTACAATGAGCAGTTCTTC.

This clonotype was counted at least ten times. This chain joins TRBV5-1 and TRBJ1-1, with TRBD1 identical over 9 bases. J gave up 5 bases and V 1 base, and 6 bases lay outside the gene matches. Germline V gene sequence: CDR1 SGHRS, CDR2 YFSETQ. The CDR3 is 15 residues long. CDR3 nucleotides: TGCGCCAGCAGCTTGACAGGGGGCCCCAGGACTGAAGCTTTCTTT. Translating gives CASSLTGGPRTEAFF.

The V call is TRBV20-1, the J call TRBJ1-1; perhaps TRBD1 as D (6 bases). Trimming stripped 0 bases from V and 2 bases from J, with 10 bases between. Germline values: CDR1 DFQATT, CDR2 SNEGSKA (reference sequence). This CDR3 spans 14 amino acids. The CDR3 region is CSAREGGDNTEAFF. The CDR3 bases are TGCAGTGCTAGAGAGGGGGGCGACAACACTGAAGCTTTCTTT.

This clonotype was counted at least ten times. V gene TRBV20-1 combines with J gene TRBJ2-3, with 12 bases identical to TRBD2. This CDR3 is built from 14 residues. After removal of 6 bases from V and 1 base from J, the junction contained 2 bases not matched to a gene. Germline values: CDR1 DFQATT, CDR2 SNEGSKA (reference sequence). The CDR3 DNA reads TGCAGTGCACGACTAGCGGGGGGCACAGATACGCAGTATTTT. Protein: CSARLAGGTDTQYF.

The chain has TRBV18 and TRBJ2-5, with D perhaps matching TRBD1 or TRBD2 (5 bases each). CDR1 KGHSH and CDR2 LQKENI come from the germline V gene. V lost 2 bases and J lost 2, with 9 bases in between. CDR3 length: 14 residues. The CDR3 region is CASSPGGSQETQYF. As DNA, the CDR3 is TGTGCCAGCTCACCAGGGGGATCTCAAGAGACCCAGTACTTC.

This clonotype was detected ten times or more. The chain joins TRBV5-1 to TRBJ2-3; TRBD1 is a possible D gene (5 bases). The germline V gene encodes CDR1 SGHRS and CDR2 YFSETQ. CDR3 size: 14 residues. With 1 base removed from V and 1 base from J, the gap between germline ends came to 7 bases. DNA for the CDR3: TGCGCCAGCAGCTTGATGGGGCGCACAGATACGCAGTATTTT. It specifies CASSLMGRTDTQYF.

V usage is TRBV15 and J usage is TRBJ1-2; unclear D gene. CDR3 size: 12 residues. The germline V gene has CDR1 LNHNV and CDR2 YYDKDF (reference sequence). Trimming removed 8 bases at V and 8 bases at J, with 15 bases between. The CDR3, as DNA: TGTGCCACCTCCCGGGCTCAAGAGGGCTACACCTTC. This encodes CATSRAQEGYTF.